The 27 T cell receptor beta chains below come from one sample, sequenced in a study of monozygotic twins with inflammatory bowel disease. TCRdb reanalyzed the 5' RACE reads, giving one entry per CDR3 protein sequence and no DNA. The record lists about 380,000 distinct CDR3 sequences, of which the ten most abundant hold 2.5% to 3%. Sample: blood. Receptors were obtained from a human donor with ulcerative colitis or Crohn's disease, or a healthy co-twin of an affected twin (not recorded which).

The V call is TRBV20-1, the J call TRBJ1-1; TCRdb's D gene call, TRBD1, goes unchecked for lack of DNA. This CDR3 is 14 amino acids long. Germline values: CDR1 DFQATT, CDR2 SNEGSKA (reference sequence). Here the CDR3 reads CSARGGAPNTEAFF.

The J gene is TRBJ2-5, the V gene TRBV29-1. CDR1 is SQVTM, CDR2 ANQGSEA, per germline. The CDR3 sequence is 14 residues long. CDR3 residues: CSVEETPNGTEQYF.

The chain uses TRBV7-9 and TRBJ1-4. Germline assignment: CDR1 SEHNR and CDR2 FQNEAQ (reference sequence). The CDR3 runs 14 residues. CDR3 region: CASSLSATEEKLFF.

The V and J genes are TRBV12-3 or TRBV12-4 and TRBJ2-7; TCRdb picks TRBD1, but there is no DNA to check that call. The CDR3 extends over 13 amino acids. CDR3 region: CASSLGFRAGQYF.

This chain connects TRBV24-1 to TRBJ2-3. CDR3 length: 12 residues. CDR1 is KGHDR, CDR2 SFDVKD, per germline. CDR3 protein: CATSLSTDTQYF.

The chain employs TRBV25-1 and TRBJ2-2; lacking DNA, the TRBD1 call made by TCRdb goes unchecked. Germline CDR1 is MGHDK and CDR2 is SYGVNS. The CDR3 totals 16 residues. The CDR3 reads CASSPPGGANTGELFF.

The V and J genes are TRBV11-1 and TRBJ2-1; TCRdb indicates TRBD2, and absent DNA this call remains unverified. CDR3 length: 19 amino acids. Germline V gene lookup returns CDR1 SGHAT and CDR2 FQDESV (reference sequence). CDR3 residues: CASSFRLAGGPTLLDEQFF.

The rearrangement uses TRBV12-3 or TRBV12-4 and TRBJ2-2; checking the TCRdb D call of TRBD2 is not possible without DNA. The CDR3 runs to 16 residues. The CDR3 sequence is CASILAGGADTGELFF.

This chain joins TRBV30 and TRBJ1-5. The CDR3 runs to 12 residues. The germline V gene encodes CDR1 GTSNPN and CDR2 SVGIG (reference sequence). CDR3 in amino acids: CAWSVGNQPQHF.

The gene calls are TRBV5-1 and TRBJ2-5; TCRdb proposes TRBD2, but this gene call is untestable without DNA. Germline V gives CDR1 SGHRS, CDR2 YFSETQ. The CDR3 length is 15 residues. This chain's CDR3 is CASSRGTSHQETQYF.

This rearrangement joins TRBV11-2 to TRBJ2-1; TCRdb outputs TRBD2, but without DNA this stays unchecked. The CDR3 covers 16 residues. The germline V gene encodes CDR1 SGHAT and CDR2 FQNNGV. CDR3 residues: CASSRRRLAGANEQFF.

The chain is built from TRBV5-4 and TRBJ2-7; TCRdb outputs TRBD1, but without DNA this stays unchecked. The CDR3 extends over 14 amino acids. CDR1 and CDR2 (germline): SGHNT, YYREEE (reference sequence). CDR3 amino acids: CASSLYPGRYEQYF.

The rearrangement links TRBV5-1 to TRBJ1-5; TCRdb returns TRBD1, unconfirmable since there is no DNA. This CDR3 comprises 16 residues. Germline V gene lookup returns CDR1 SGHRS and CDR2 YFSETQ. The CDR3 sequence: CASSLFPDRDNQPQHF. Variable domain in full (rest from reference TRBV5-1 and TRBJ1-5): KAGVTQTPRYLIKTRGQQVTLSCSPISGHRSVSWYQQTPGQGLQFLFEYFSETQRNKGNFPGRFSGRQFSNSRSEMNVSTLELGDSALYLCASSLFPDRDNQPQHFGDGTRLSIL.

V and J are TRBV15 and TRBJ2-3; TCRdb outputs TRBD1, but without DNA this stays unchecked. Germline V CDR1 and CDR2: LNHNV, YYDKDF (reference sequence). The CDR3 loop spans 18 amino acids. The CDR3 sequence is CATSREGGVGGQRDTQYF.

The chain recombines TRBV20-1 with TRBJ1-6; without DNA, the TCRdb call of TRBD1 cannot be checked. This CDR3 comprises 13 residues. CDR1 is DFQATT and CDR2 is SNEGSKA in the germline V gene (reference sequence). This chain's CDR3 is CSARVQANSPLHF.

V usage is TRBV3-1 and J usage is TRBJ2-7; TCRdb calls TRBD2, which cannot be checked without DNA. Germline V CDR1 and CDR2: LGHDT, YNNKEL (reference sequence). The length of the CDR3 is 17 residues. The CDR3 region is CASSFDISGLSSYEQYF.

This chain joins TRBV12-3 or TRBV12-4 and TRBJ2-7; without DNA, the TCRdb call of TRBD1 cannot be checked. The CDR3 loop spans 12 amino acids. CDR3 sequence reads: CASTEQGLEQYF.

This rearrangement joins TRBV6-2 or TRBV6-3 to TRBJ2-1; TCRdb returns TRBD1, unconfirmable since there is no DNA. This CDR3 region has 15 residues. The V gene's germline CDR1 is MNHEY and CDR2 SVGEGT. The CDR3 is CASSSGTGDYNEQFF.

The chain employs TRBV5-6 and TRBJ2-5; TCRdb names TRBD2, which stays unverified in the absence of DNA. Germline assignment: CDR1 SGHDT and CDR2 YYEEEE. This CDR3 has 15 amino acids. This chain's CDR3 is CASSLGGTHQETQYF.

The chain combines TRBV12-3 or TRBV12-4 with TRBJ2-1; no DNA is available, so the TRBD2 call from TCRdb remains unchecked. The CDR3 covers 15 residues. The CDR3 loop reads CASSLSGGVGNEQFF.

J is TRBJ2-2 and V is TRBV20-1; no DNA is available, so the TRBD1 call from TCRdb remains unchecked. Germline values: CDR1 DFQATT, CDR2 SNEGSKA (reference sequence). The CDR3 sequence is 16 residues long. Here the CDR3 reads CSARVTGTDNTGELFF.

The gene calls are TRBV18 and TRBJ2-5; TCRdb selects TRBD1, and the lack of DNA leaves this call unchecked. The CDR3 has 15 residues. Germline values: CDR1 KGHSH, CDR2 LQKENI. CDR3: CASSPNGQSSETQYF.

The chain combines TRBV20-1 with TRBJ1-2. The CDR3 runs to 13 residues. Germline-derived CDR1 and CDR2 are DFQATT and SNEGSKA (reference sequence). This chain's CDR3 is CSARVAGNGGYTF.

CDR3 residues: CSAPPSSGGYNEQFF. This chain uses TRBV20-1 with TRBJ2-1; lacking DNA, the TRBD2 call made by TCRdb goes unchecked. Germline assignment: CDR1 DFQATT and CDR2 SNEGSKA (reference sequence). The CDR3 sequence is 15 residues long.

This rearrangement joins TRBV4-2 to TRBJ2-7; checking the TCRdb D call of TRBD1 is not possible without DNA. Germline V gene lookup returns CDR1 LGHNA and CDR2 YNFKEQ. The CDR3 is 15 amino acids. CDR3 region: CASSPGTADSYEQHF.

J is TRBJ2-7 and V is TRBV4-2; TCRdb indicates TRBD2, and absent DNA this call remains unverified. Germline V gene lookup returns CDR1 LGHNA and CDR2 YNFKEQ. CDR3 length: 14 residues. The CDR3 reads CASSLGPRDYEQYF.

J is TRBJ2-3 and V is TRBV12-3 or TRBV12-4; TCRdb names TRBD1, which stays unverified in the absence of DNA. CDR3 length: 12 residues. The CDR3 sequence: CASSSLGGGQYF.